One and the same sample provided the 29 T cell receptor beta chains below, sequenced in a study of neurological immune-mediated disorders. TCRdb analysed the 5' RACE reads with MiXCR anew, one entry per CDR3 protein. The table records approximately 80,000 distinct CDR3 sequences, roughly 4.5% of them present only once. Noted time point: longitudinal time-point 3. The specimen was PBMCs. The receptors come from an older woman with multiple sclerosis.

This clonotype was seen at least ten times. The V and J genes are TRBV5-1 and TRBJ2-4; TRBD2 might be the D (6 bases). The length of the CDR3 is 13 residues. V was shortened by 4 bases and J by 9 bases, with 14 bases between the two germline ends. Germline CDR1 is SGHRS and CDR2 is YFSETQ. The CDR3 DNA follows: TGCGCCAGCAGCACTTGGGACTCGGGCATTCAGTACTTC. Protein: CASSTWDSGIQYF.

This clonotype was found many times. The CDR3 spells CASSPEGLQETQYF. The CDR3 region has the DNA TGCGCCAGCAGCCCGGAGGGACTTCAAGAGACCCAGTACTTC. The chain uses TRBV5-1 and TRBJ2-5; weak D call: TRBD2 (6 bases). Germline CDR1 SGHRS, CDR2 YFSETQ. This CDR3 is built from 14 residues. Deletions cut 4 bases from V and 2 bases from J, with 12 bases between.

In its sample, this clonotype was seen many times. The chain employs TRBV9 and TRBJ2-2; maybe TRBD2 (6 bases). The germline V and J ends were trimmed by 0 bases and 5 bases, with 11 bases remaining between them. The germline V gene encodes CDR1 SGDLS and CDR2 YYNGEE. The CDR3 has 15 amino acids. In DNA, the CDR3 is TGTGCCAGCAGCGTAGTTCCAGGAGGGACCGGGGAGCTGTTTTTT. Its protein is CASSVVPGGTGELFF.

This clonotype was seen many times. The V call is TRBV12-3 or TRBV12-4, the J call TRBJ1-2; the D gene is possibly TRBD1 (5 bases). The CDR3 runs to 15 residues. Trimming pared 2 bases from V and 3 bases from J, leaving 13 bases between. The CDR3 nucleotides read TGTGCCAGCAGTTTAAGAAGGGGAAGAGACTATGGCTACACCTTC. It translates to CASSLRRGRDYGYTF.

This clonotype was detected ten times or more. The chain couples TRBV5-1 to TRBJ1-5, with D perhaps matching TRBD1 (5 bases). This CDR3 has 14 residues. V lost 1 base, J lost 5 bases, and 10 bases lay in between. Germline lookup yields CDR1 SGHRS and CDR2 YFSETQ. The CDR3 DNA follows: TGCGCCAGCAGCTTGCGCGGGGGAGATCAGCCCCAGCATTTT. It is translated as CASSLRGGDQPQHF.

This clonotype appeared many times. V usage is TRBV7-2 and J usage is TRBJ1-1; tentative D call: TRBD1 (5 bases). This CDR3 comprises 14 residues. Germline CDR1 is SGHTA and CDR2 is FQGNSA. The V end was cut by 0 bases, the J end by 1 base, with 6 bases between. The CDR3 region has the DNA TGTGCCAGCAGCTTAGCAACAGGGAACACTGAAGCTTTCTTT. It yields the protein CASSLATGNTEAFF.

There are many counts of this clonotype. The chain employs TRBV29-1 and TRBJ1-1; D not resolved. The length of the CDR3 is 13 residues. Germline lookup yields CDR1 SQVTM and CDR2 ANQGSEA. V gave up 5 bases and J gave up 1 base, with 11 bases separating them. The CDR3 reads CSVSEGGNTEAFF. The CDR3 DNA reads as TGCAGCGTTTCGGAGGGAGGGAACACTGAAGCTTTCTTT.

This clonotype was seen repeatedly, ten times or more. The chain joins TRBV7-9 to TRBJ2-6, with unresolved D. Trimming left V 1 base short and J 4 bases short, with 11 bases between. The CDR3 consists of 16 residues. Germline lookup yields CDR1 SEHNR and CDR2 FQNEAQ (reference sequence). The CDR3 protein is CASSLGLGSGANVLTF. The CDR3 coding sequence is TGTGCCAGCAGCTTAGGCTTGGGTTCCGGGGCCAACGTCCTGACTTTC.

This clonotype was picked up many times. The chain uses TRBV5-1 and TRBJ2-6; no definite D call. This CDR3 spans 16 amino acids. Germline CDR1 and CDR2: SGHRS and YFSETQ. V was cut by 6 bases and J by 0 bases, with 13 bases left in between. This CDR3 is CASTKTSVSGANVLTF. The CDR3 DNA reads TGCGCCAGCACCAAAACCTCAGTCTCTGGGGCCAACGTCCTGACTTTC. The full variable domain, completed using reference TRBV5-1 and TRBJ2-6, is KAGVTQTPRYLIKTRGQQVTLSCSPISGHRSVSWYQQTPGQGLQFLFEYFSETQRNKGNFPGRFSGRQFSNSRSEMNVSTLELGDSALYLCASTKTSVSGANVLTFGAGSRLTVL.

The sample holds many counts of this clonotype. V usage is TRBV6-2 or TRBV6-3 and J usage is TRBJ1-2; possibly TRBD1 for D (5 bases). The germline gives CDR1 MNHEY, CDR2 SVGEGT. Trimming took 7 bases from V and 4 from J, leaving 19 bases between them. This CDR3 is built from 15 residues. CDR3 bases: TGTGCCAGCACCCCTGGGACGTCCGGCACCTATGGCTACACCTTC. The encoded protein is CASTPGTSGTYGYTF.

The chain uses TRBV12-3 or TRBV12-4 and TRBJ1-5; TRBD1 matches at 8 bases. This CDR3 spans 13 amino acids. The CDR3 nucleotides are TGTGCAAACAGACAGGGGAGCAATCAGCCCCAGCATTTT. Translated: CANRQGSNQPQHF.

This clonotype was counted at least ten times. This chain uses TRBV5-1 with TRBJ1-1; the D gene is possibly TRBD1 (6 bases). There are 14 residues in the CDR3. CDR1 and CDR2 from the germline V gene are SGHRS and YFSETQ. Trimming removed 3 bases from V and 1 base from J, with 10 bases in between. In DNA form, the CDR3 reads TGCGCCAGCAGCTCACGCAGGGGGAACACTGAAGCTTTCTTT. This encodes CASSSRRGNTEAFF.

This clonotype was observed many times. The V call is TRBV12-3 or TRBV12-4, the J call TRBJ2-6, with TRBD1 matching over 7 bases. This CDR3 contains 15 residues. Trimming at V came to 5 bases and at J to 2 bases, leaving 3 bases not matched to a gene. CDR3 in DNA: TGTGCCAGCAGTCCCAGGGGGACTGGGGCCAACGTCCTGACTTTC. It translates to CASSPRGTGANVLTF.

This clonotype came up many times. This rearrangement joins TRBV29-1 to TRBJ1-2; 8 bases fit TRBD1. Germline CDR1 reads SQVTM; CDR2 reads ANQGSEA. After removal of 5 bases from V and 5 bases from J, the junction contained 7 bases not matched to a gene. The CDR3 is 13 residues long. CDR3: CSVMGTGIYGYTF. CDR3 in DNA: TGCAGCGTTATGGGGACAGGCATTTATGGCTACACCTTC.

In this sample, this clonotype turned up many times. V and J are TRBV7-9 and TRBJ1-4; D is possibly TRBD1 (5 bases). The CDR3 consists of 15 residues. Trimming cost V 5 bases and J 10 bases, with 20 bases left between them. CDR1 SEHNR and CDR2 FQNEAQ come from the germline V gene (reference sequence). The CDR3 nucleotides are TGTGCCAGCAGCCTCGGGACGACAATGCAGGGAAAACTGTTTTTT. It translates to CASSLGTTMQGKLFF. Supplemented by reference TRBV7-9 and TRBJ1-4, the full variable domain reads DTGVSQNPRHKITKRGQNVTFRCDPISEHNRLYWYRQTLGQGPEFLTYFQNEAQLEKSRLLSDRFSAERPKGSFSTLEIQRTEQGDSAMYLCASSLGTTMQGKLFFGSGTQLSVL.

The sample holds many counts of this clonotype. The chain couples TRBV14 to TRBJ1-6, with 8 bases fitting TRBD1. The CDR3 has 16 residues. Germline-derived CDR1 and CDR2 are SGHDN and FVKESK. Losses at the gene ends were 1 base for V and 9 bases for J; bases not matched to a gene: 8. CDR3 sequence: CASSQVKAGGRSPLHF. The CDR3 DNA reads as TGTGCCAGCAGCCAAGTAAAGGCAGGGGGCCGTTCACCCCTCCACTTT.

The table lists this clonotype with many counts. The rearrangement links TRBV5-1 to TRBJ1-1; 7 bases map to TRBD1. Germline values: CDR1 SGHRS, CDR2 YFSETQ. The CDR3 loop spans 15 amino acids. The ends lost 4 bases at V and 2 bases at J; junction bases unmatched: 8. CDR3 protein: CASSDPGTDNTEAFF. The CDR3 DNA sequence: TGCGCCAGCAGCGACCCTGGGACAGACAACACTGAAGCTTTCTTT.

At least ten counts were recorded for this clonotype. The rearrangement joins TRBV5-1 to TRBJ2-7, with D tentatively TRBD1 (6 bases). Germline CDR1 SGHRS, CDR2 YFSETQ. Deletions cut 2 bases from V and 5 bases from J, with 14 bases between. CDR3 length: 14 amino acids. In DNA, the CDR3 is TGCGCCAGCAGCTTTACAGGGCCGTGGGACGAGCAGTACTTC. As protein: CASSFTGPWDEQYF.

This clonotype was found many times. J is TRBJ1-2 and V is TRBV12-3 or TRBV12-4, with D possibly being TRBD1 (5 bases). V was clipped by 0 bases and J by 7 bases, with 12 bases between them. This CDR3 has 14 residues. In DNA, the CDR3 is TGTGCCAGCAGTTTAGCGACAGTCAGGGCTGGCTACACCTTC. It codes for CASSLATVRAGYTF.

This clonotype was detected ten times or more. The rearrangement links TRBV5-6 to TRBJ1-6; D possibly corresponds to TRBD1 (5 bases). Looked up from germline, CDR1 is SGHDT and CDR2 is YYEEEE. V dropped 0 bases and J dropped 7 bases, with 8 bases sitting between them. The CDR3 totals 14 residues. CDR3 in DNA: TGTGCCAGCAGCTTGGCAGGGAAAAATTCACCCCTCCACTTT. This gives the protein CASSLAGKNSPLHF.

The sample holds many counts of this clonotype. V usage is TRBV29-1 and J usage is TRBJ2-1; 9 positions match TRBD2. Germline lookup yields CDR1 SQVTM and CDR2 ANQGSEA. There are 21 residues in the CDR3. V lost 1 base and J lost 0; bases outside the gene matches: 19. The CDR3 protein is CSVEGKFTIAGAVSSYNEQFF. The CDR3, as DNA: TGCAGCGTTGAAGGCAAGTTTACCATAGCGGGGGCCGTTTCCTCCTACAATGAGCAGTTCTTC.

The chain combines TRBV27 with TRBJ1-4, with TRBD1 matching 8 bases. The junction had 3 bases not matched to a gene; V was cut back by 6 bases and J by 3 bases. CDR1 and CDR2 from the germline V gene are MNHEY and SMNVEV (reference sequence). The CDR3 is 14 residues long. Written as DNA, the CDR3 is TGTGCCAGCAGACCGGGACAGGCTAATGAAAAACTGTTTTTT. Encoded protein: CASRPGQANEKLFF.

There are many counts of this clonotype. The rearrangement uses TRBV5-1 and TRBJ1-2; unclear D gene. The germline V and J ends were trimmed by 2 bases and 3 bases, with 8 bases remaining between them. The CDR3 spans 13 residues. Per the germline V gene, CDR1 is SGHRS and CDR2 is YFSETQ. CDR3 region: CASSLDMDYGYTF. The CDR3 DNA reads TGCGCCAGCAGCTTAGACATGGACTATGGCTACACCTTC.

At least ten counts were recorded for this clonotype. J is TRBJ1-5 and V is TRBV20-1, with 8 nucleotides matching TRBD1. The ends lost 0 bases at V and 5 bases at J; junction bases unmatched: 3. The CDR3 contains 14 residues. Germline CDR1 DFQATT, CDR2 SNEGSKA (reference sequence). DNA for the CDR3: TGCAGTGCTAGAGATAGCAGGGGGCATCAGCCCCAGCATTTT. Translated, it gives CSARDSRGHQPQHF.

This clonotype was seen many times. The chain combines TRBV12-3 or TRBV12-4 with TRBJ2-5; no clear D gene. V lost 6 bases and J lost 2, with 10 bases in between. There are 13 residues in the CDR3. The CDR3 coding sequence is TGTGCCAGCAGATGGACCTTACAAGAGACCCAGTACTTC. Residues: CASRWTLQETQYF.

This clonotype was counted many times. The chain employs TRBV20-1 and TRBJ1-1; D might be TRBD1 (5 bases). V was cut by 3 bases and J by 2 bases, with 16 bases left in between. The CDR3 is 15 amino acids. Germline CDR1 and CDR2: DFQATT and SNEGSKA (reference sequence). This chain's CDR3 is CSARVPGRRNTEAFF. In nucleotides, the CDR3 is TGCAGTGCTAGGGTGCCGGGACGCAGAAACACTGAAGCTTTCTTT.

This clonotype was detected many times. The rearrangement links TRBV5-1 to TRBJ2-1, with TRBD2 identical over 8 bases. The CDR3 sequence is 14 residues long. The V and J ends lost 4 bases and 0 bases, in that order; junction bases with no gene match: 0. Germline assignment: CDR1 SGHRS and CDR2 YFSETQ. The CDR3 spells CASSRGGSYNEQFF. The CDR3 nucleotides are TGCGCCAGCAGCCGGGGGGGCTCCTACAATGAGCAGTTCTTC.

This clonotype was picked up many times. As DNA, the CDR3 is TGTGCCAGCAGCTTAGTCAGCGGGGGGGCTAAGGGCATTCAGTACTTC. Translation: CASSLVSGGAKGIQYF. The V and J genes are TRBV7-2 and TRBJ2-4, with 10 bases aligning to TRBD2. The CDR3 has 16 residues. V was clipped by 1 base and J by 9 bases; unmatched bases: 9. Looked up from germline, CDR1 is SGHTA and CDR2 is FQGNSA.

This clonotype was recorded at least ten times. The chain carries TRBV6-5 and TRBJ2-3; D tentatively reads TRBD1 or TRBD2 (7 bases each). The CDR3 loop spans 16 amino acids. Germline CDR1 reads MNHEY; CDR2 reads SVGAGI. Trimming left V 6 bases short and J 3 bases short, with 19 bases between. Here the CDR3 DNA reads TGTGCCAGCAGGCGAACTAGGGGGCGGGAGACAGATACGCAGTATTTT. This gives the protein CASRRTRGRETDTQYF.